This paragraph covers one T cell receptor (beta chain) sequence. This sample was taken from a study of control samples from healthy donors and cancer patients. Sequencing was performed with immunoSEQ multiplex PCR; in TCRdb, only in-frame clones are kept and a portion is missing. Of about 160,000 clones in the sample, roughly 94% were seen once. The length of the CDR3 is 13 residues. The germline V and J ends were trimmed by 5 bases and 2 bases, with 9 bases remaining between them. The specimen sequenced was blood. The receptor comes from a woman in her forties in good health. This chain uses TRBV12-3 or TRBV12-4 with TRBJ1-2; D gene ambiguous. CDR3 DNA sequence: TGTGCCAGCAGTCACGACACAAACTATGGCTACACCTTC. Translated, it gives CASSHDTNYGYTF.